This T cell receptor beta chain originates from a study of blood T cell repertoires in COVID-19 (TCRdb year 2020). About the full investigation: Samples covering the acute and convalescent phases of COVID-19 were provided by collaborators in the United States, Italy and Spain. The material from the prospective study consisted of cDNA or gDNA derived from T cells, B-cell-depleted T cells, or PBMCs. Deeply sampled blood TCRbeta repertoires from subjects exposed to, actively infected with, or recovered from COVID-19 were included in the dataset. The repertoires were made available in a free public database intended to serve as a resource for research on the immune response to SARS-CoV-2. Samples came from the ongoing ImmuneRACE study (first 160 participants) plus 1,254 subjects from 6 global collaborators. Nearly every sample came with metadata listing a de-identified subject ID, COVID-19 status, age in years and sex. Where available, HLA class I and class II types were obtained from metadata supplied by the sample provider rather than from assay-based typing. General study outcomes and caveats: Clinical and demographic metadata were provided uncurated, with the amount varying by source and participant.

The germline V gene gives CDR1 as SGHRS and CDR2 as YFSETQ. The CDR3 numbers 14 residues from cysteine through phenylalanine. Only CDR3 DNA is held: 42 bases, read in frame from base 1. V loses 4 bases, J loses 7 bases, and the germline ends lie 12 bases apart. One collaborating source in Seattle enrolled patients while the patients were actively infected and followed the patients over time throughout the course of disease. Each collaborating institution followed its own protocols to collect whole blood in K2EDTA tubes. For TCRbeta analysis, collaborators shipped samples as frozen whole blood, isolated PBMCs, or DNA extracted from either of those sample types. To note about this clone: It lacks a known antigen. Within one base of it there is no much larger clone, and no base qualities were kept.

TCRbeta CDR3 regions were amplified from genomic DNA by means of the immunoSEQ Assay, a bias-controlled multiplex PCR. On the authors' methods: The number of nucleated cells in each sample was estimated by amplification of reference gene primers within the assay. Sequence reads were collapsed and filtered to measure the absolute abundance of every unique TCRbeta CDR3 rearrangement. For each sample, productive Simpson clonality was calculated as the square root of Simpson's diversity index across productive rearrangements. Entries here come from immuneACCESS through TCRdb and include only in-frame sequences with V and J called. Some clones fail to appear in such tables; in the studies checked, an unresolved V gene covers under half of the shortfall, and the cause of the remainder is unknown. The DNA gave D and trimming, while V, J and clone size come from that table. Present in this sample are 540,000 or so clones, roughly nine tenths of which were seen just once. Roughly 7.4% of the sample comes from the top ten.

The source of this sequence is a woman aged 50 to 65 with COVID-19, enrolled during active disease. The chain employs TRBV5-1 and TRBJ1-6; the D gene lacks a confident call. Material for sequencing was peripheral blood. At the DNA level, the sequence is TGCGCCAGCAGCCCCGCGCTTCCCAATTCACCCCTCCACTTT. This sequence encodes CASSPALPNSPLHF.